This T cell receptor (beta chain) was captured in a study of T cell changes during pregnancy in multiple sclerosis. Only in-frame clones appear in the TCRdb table, and some are missing; sequencing was by immunoSEQ multiplex PCR. This table has about 40,000 clones, about 94% appearing once. Germline V lookup: CDR1 MNHEY, CDR2 SMNVEV (reference sequence). The CDR3 has 14 residues. Deletions cut 3 bases from V and 2 bases from J, with 10 bases between. Sequenced material: peripheral blood, taken in the third trimester of pregnancy. V is TRBV27 and J is TRBJ1-1; weak D call: TRBD1 (5 bases). The TCR was taken from a female donor with multiple sclerosis, enrolled in a pregnancy study. The CDR3 coding sequence is TGTGCCAGCAGTTTCACAGGAGCCAACACTGAAGCTTTCTTT. Protein product: CASSFTGANTEAFF.